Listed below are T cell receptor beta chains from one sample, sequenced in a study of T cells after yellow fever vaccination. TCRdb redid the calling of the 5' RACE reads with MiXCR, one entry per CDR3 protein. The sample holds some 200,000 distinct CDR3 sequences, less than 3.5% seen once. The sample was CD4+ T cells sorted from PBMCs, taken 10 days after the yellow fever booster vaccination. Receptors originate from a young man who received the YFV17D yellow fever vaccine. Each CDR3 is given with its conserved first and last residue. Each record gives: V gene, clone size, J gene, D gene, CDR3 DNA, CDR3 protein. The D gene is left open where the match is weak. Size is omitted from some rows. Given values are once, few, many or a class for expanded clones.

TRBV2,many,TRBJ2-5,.,TGTGCCAGCAGTTCCAGCGAGTACCAAGAGACCCAGTACTTC,CASSSSEYQETQYF
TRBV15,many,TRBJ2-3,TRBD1,TGTGCCACCAGCAGAGATTTGGGCGGGACAGGGAATGCAGATACGCAGTATTTT,CATSRDLGGTGNADTQYF
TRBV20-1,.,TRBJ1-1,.,TGCAGTGCTAACCCCGACATGAACACTGAAGCTTTCTTT,CSANPDMNTEAFF
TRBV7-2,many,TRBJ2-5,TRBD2,TGTGCCAGCATCCCCAAGGGAGGGTTAGAGACCCAGTACTTC,CASIPKGGLETQYF
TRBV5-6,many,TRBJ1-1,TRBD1,TGTGCCAGCAGCCTAAGGTGGCAGGGGGGTGAAGCTTTCTTT,CASSLRWQGGEAFF
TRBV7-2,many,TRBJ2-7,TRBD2,TGTGCCAGCAGCTCCCAAGCTCTAGCGGTGGGAGAGCAGTACTTC,CASSSQALAVGEQYF
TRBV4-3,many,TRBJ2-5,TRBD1,TGCGCCAGCAGCCAAGCCGGGACAGGGCCCGAGACCCAGTACTTC,CASSQAGTGPETQYF
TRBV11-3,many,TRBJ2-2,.,TGTGCCAGCAGCCCCGATTCCACCGGGGAGCTGTTTTTT,CASSPDSTGELFF
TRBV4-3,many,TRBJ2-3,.,TGCGCCAGCAGCCAAGGTATAGTAGAGTCGACAGATACGCAGTATTTT,CASSQGIVESTDTQYF
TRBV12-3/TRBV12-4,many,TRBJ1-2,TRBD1,TGTGCCAGCAGTTTATTGGACAGGGGTTATGGCTACACCTTC,CASSLLDRGYGYTF
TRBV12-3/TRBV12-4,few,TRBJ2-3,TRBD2,TGTGCCAGCAGTTTTTGTCCAGCGGGGGGTTTTTGTACGCAGTATTTT,CASSFCPAGGFCTQYF
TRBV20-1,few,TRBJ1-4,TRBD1,TGCAGTGCAGGGGGCTCGTGGAGTGAAAAACTGTTTTTT,CSAGGSWSEKLFF
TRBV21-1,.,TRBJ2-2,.,TGTGCCAGCAGCAAAAAACGGGCTCGCGGAAGGGTGTTTTTT,CASSKKRARGRVFF
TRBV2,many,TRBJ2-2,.,TGTGCCAGTAAGGGATTTGTAGGACAGAAGAACACCGGGGAGCTGTTTTTT,CASKGFVGQKNTGELFF
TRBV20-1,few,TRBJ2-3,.,TGCAGTGCTAGAGATCCTGGCGGGGTGTCAGATACGCAGTATTTT,CSARDPGGVSDTQYF
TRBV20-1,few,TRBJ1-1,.,TGCAGTGCTAGACATCGGCTACTGCAAACCCCTCACACTGAAGCTTTCTTT,CSARHRLLQTPHTEAFF
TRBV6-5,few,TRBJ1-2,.,TGTGCCAGCAGTTACAGGGCGCCTGGCGGCTACACCTTC,CASSYRAPGGYTF
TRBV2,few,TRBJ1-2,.,TGTGCCAGCAGCCCGGACAGAGCTAACTATGGCTACACCTTC,CASSPDRANYGYTF
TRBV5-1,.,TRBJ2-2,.,TGCGCCAGCAGCTTGGCCGGGGGCCCCAACACCGGGGAGCTGTTTTTT,CASSLAGGPNTGELFF
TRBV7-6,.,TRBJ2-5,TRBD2,TGTGCCAGCAGCTTAGCCCTCCTGCAGGAGCGGGGACCGGAGACCCAGTACTTC,CASSLALLQERGPETQYF
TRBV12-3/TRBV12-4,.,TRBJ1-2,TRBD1,TGTGCCAGCAGTCCGATCGGGACAGGGGACGGCTACACCTTC,CASSPIGTGDGYTF
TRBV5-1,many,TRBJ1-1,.,TGCGCCAGCAGCCCCGGGACGGCGAACACTGAAGCTTTCTTT,CASSPGTANTEAFF
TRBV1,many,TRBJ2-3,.,TGCACCAGCAGCCATGAAGAAGGTCCCACAGATACGCAGTATTTT,CTSSHEEGPTDTQYF
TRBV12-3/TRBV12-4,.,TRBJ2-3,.,TGTGCCAGCAGCTTAGATGGCGGCGGGGATACGCAGTATTTT,CASSLDGGGDTQYF
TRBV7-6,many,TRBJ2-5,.,TGTGCCAGCACGTTCAGGCAACAAGAGACCCAGTACTTC,CASTFRQQETQYF
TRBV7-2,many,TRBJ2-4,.,TGTGCCAGCAGCTCACAGACAGGCAACTCAAACATTCAGTACTTC,CASSSQTGNSNIQYF
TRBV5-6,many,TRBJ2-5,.,TGTGCCAGCTCGTATTCGGCAGTACTCCAAGAGACCCAGTACTTC,CASSYSAVLQETQYF
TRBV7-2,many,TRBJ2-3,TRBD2,TGTGCCAGCAGCTTTGGACTAGCGGGGGGCCGTGGAGATACGCAGTATTTT,CASSFGLAGGRGDTQYF
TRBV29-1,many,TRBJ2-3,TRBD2,TGCAGCGTGGCTAGCGGGGGGGCCGGAGATACGCAGTATTTT,CSVASGGAGDTQYF
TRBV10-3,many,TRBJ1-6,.,TGTGCCACCTCCACAGATTATAATTCACCCCTCCACTTT,CATSTDYNSPLHF
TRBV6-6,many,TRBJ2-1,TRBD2,TGTGCCAGCAAGGGGACTAGCAGTGAGCAGTTCTTC,CASKGTSSEQFF
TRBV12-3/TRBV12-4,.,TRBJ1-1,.,TGTGCCAGCGCGGGGAATTCGAACACTGAAGCTTTCTTT,CASAGNSNTEAFF
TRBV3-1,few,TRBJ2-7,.,TGTGCCAGCAGCCCGTATGGGGGGAAAGAGCAGTACTTC,CASSPYGGKEQYF
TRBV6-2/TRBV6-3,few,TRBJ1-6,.,TGTGCCAGCAGTTCTACATTGACCGGGACATGGAATTCACCCCTCCACTTT,CASSSTLTGTWNSPLHF
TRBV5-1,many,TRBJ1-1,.,TGCGCCAGCATCCGGGACCTACTGAACACTGAAGCTTTCTTT,CASIRDLLNTEAFF
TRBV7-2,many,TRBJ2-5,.,TGTGCCAGCAGCTTAGGGGGGCCGGGAGAGACCCAGTACTTC,CASSLGGPGETQYF
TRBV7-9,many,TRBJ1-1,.,TGTGCCAGCAGCTTAGACGCCCTTGGGGGCACTGAAGCTTTCTTT,CASSLDALGGTEAFF
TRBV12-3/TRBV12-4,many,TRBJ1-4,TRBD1,TGTGCCAGCAGTTTTACAGGGGAGAAACTGTTTTTT,CASSFTGEKLFF
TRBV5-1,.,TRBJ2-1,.,TGCGCCAGCGGGGATCCGGGACGGTCCTACAATGAGCAGTTCTTC,CASGDPGRSYNEQFF
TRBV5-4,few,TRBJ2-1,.,TGTGCCAGCAGCTCGAATTGGTTAAGCTCCTACAATGAGCAGTTCTTC,CASSSNWLSSYNEQFF
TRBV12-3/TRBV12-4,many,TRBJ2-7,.,TGTGCCAGCAGTTTTCGCAGGAAGGCCTACGAGCAGTACTTC,CASSFRRKAYEQYF
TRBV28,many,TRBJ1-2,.,TGTGCCAGCAGTTTGGGTTTTGGCTACACCTTC,CASSLGFGYTF
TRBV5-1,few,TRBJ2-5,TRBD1,TGCGCCAGCAGCTTGGCCCCAGGAGGTGGGGACAGGGCCGCTTTC,CASSLAPGGGDRAAF
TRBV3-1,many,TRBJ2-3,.,TGTGCCAGCAGCCAATTAGGGGCTCGAAATACGCAGTATTTT,CASSQLGARNTQYF
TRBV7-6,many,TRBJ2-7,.,TGTGCCAGCAGCTTAGGGCCGGGGGCGGGCGAGCAGTACTTC,CASSLGPGAGEQYF
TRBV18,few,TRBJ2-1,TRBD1,TGTGCCAGCTCACCCAGCACAGGGGCTTGGAATGAGCAGTTCTTC,CASSPSTGAWNEQFF
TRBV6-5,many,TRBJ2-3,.,TGTGCCAGCAGGGACCAGGGGAATACGCAGTATTTT,CASRDQGNTQYF
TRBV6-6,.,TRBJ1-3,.,TGTGCCAGCCACTCTCACACTGGAAACACCATATATTTT,CASHSHTGNTIYF
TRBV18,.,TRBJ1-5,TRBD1,TGTGCCAGCTCACCGGGAGGACAGGGACGACAGCCCCAGCATTTT,CASSPGGQGRQPQHF
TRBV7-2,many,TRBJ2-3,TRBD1,TGTGCCAGCAGCTTCCGTACAGGGGGCAGGACAGATACGCAGTATTTT,CASSFRTGGRTDTQYF
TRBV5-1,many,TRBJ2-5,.,TGCGCCAGCAGCACCGGACGCGAACAAGAGACCCAGTACTTC,CASSTGREQETQYF
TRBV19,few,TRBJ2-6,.,TGTGCCAGTCGGGCAGGCTCTGGGGCCAACGTCCTGACTTTC,CASRAGSGANVLTF
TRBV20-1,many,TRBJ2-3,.,TGCAGTGCTAGAGATGGTGTGGGAGCCACAGATACGCAGTATTTT,CSARDGVGATDTQYF
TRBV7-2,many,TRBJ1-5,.,TGTGCCAGCAGCTTAGAAGGACACGCCAATCAGCCCCAGCATTTT,CASSLEGHANQPQHF
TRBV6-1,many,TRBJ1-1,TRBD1,TGTGCCAGCAGTGCGACAGGGGGCTTTACTGAAGCTTTCTTT,CASSATGGFTEAFF
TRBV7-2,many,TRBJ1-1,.,TGTGCCAGCCGGAGCAGGGGATACACTGAAGCTTTCTTT,CASRSRGYTEAFF
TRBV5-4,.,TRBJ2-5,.,TGTGCCAGCACCGCAGACCCCACCCAGGGGACCCAGTACTTC,CASTADPTQGTQYF